The entry below gives a single T cell receptor (beta chain) sequence along with its context. The CDR3 is 15 residues long. Germline V CDR1 and CDR2: LNHDA, SQIVND (reference sequence). J gave up 2 bases and V 7 bases, and 9 bases lay outside the gene matches. This record comes from a study of blood T cell repertoires in COVID-19. For the study at large: T cells, B-cell-depleted T cells, or PBMCs supplied cDNA or gDNA.

Here immunoSEQ multiplex PCR was the method, and the copy in TCRdb shows in-frame clones only, minus some. The top ten hold 10% to 15% of the sample, which has a few hundred thousand clones, more than 70% seen once. This chain links TRBV19 with TRBJ2-7, with TRBD1 matching 9 bases. This TCR was recovered from a man older than 75 with acute or convalescent COVID-19. Input material: peripheral blood. The CDR3 DNA reads as TGTGCCAGTACAAAAGGGGGACAGGGAACCTACGAGCAGTACTTC. This gives the protein CASTKGGQGTYEQYF.